This T cell receptor (beta chain) was sequenced in a study of T-cell reconstitution after alpha-beta-depleted transplantation in children. The sample holds a few counts of this clonotype. Unique molecular identifiers were used in preparing the TCRbeta library. TCRdb itself ran the PCR reads through MiXCR, one entry per CDR3 protein. The data contain roughly 500,000 distinct CDR3 sequences, less than 35% of them singletons. The CDR3 is 13 amino acids. Sequencing used PBMCs from the stem cell graft donor, obtained from the stem cell graft. This TCR derives from a human donor who donated a stem cell graft to a child with aplastic anemia. V is TRBV21-1 and J is TRBJ2-2; the D call TRBD1 from the table was never checked on the DNA. TRBV21-1 counts as a pseudogene. The CDR3 coding sequence is TGTGCCAGCAGCAAAGTAGGGGCAGGGGAGCTGTTTTTT. Translation: CASSKVGAGELFF.